Listed below are T cell receptor beta chains from one sample, sequenced in a study of T cell repertoires in cytomegalovirus infection. These TCRs' antigens remain unknown. TCRdb re-analysed the reads in MiXCR, keeping a single row per CDR3 protein. The table has around 900,000 distinct CDR3 sequences, roughly 31% seen once. Here the sequenced sample was cultured CD8+ T cells from PBMCs, taken from culture after CMV antigen stimulation. The receptors here all came from a human donor in good health (CMV status not recorded). Some clones in this sample may be carry-over from other donors' samples. Each CDR3 is given with its conserved first and last residue. The D gene is left open where the match is weak. The size entry is marked missing in some rows and otherwise reads once, few, many or a size class.

TRBV10-3	TRBJ1-1	.	few	TGTGCCACCCTCCCAGGGACAACGAACACTGAAGCTTTCTTT	CATLPGTTNTEAFF
TRBV6-2/TRBV6-3	TRBJ1-2	TRBD1	.	TGTGCCAGCAGTTACTCGGACAGGGTATATGGCTACACCTTC	CASSYSDRVYGYTF
TRBV12-3/TRBV12-4	TRBJ2-1	TRBD2	many	TGTGCCAGCAGTAGGACTAGGTCCCCTCTCTACAATGAGCAGTTCTTC	CASSRTRSPLYNEQFF
TRBV20-1	TRBJ1-1	.	.	TGCAGTGCTAGAAGGACAGAAAACACTGAAGCTTTCTTT	CSARRTENTEAFF
TRBV5-6	TRBJ1-1	TRBD1	.	TGTGCCAGCAGTTTTGTTGAATTAGTTGAGACAGGGTTTGGTGAAGCTTTCTTT	CASSFVELVETGFGEAFF
TRBV7-9	TRBJ1-5	.	few	TGTGCCAGCAGCTTAAACCTGGCTCAGCCCCAGCATTTT	CASSLNLAQPQHF
TRBV28	TRBJ2-3	TRBD2	.	TGTGCCAGCATCCTAGCGGGGGAAACAGATACGCAGTATTTT	CASILAGETDTQYF
TRBV27	TRBJ1-1	TRBD1	.	TGTGCCAGCGATTTAATCATGGACAGGGGCCGTGAAGCTTTCTTT	CASDLIMDRGREAFF
TRBV7-6	TRBJ1-1	TRBD1	many	TGTGCCAGCAGCCCCCGGACAGGGGACACTGAAGCTTTCTTT	CASSPRTGDTEAFF
TRBV6-1	TRBJ2-1	TRBD2	once	TGTGCCAGCAGTGAACCCCTTCTAGCGGGGTCGGACAATGAGCAGTTCTTC	CASSEPLLAGSDNEQFF
TRBV7-6	TRBJ1-2	.	many	TGTGCCAGCAGCTGGGGACTCGACAGTTCCAACTATGGCTACACCTTC	CASSWGLDSSNYGYTF